This entry lists 10 T cell receptor beta chains sequenced from one sample in a study of tumor-infiltrating lymphocytes in primary liver carcinoma (dated 2017 in TCRdb). The sequencer was an Illumina HiSeq 2500. Using a constant-region primer and ProtoScript II reverse transcriptase, TCRbeta-specific cDNA was reverse-transcribed from about 460 ng total RNA. TCRbeta libraries were built with three nested multiplex PCR rounds, a slightly modified ARM-PCR procedure. The first two PCR rounds used multiplex TRBV1-TRBV30 forward primers with a Cbeta reverse primer, each for 10 to 11 cycles. TCRdb cleaned the public reads at Q25 with fastp, built clones with MiXCR and kept in-frame beta chains. Every CDR3 protein is listed once, alongside the most common genes and DNA of its rows. The sample contains hundreds of thousands of distinct CDR3 sequences, roughly two thirds of them found a single time. The ten largest clones capture roughly 9% of the sample.

Blood RNA was extracted from unsorted whole blood with TRIzol reagent; germline DNA came from the DNeasy Blood & Tissue kit. The sequenced material came from peripheral blood. All receptors derive from a man in his forties with primary liver carcinoma and hepatitis B virus infection.

This clonotype was counted ten times or more. The gene calls are TRBV2 and TRBJ2-2; a possible D gene is TRBD2 (5 bases). The CDR3 loop spans 13 amino acids. With 2 bases removed from V and 4 bases from J, the gap between germline ends came to 5 bases. CDR1 and CDR2 (germline): SNHLY, FYNNEI. The CDR3 spells CASSERGTGELFF. Written as DNA, the CDR3 is TGTGCCAGCAGTGAACGGGGCACCGGGGAGCTGTTTTTT.

In DNA form, the CDR3 reads TGTGCCAGCAGCTTGGACGGGACAGTAAAGACTGGGGAGCTGTTTTTT. It translates to CASSLDGTVKTGELFF. The V and J genes are TRBV5-4 and TRBJ2-2, with 7 bases aligning to TRBD1. The CDR3 is made up of 16 amino acids. Germline V gene data show CDR1 as SGHNT and CDR2 as YYREEE (reference sequence). After removal of 0 bases from V and 8 bases from J, the junction contained 10 bases not matched to a gene.

This clonotype was detected ten times or more. The chain recombines TRBV12-3 or TRBV12-4 with TRBJ2-7, with a tentative D call TRBD1 (6 bases). This CDR3 has 15 residues. The germline V and J ends were trimmed by 7 bases and 1 base, with 17 bases remaining between them. The CDR3 DNA follows: TGTGCCAGCACCGAGAGCAGGGGAACTTCCTACGAGCAGTACTTC. Amino acids: CASTESRGTSYEQYF.

A remark on this clonotype: The conserved final phenylalanine or tryptophan is absent from the CDR3, which likely points to a read error. This chain connects TRBV29-1 to TRBJ2-6; the match to TRBD1 covers 7 bases. The CDR3 extends over 14 amino acids. With V trimmed by 8 bases and J by 2 bases, 6 bases remained unmatched. The germline V gene has CDR1 SQVTM and CDR2 ANQGSEA. CDR3 bases: TGCAGCATCGTCACAGGGGCTGGGGCCAACGTCCTGACTCTC. As protein: CSIVTGAGANVLTL.

This clonotype was counted many times. The chain recombines TRBV10-3 with TRBJ2-1, with D perhaps assigned TRBD1 or TRBD2 (5 bases each). The V end lost 0 bases, the J end lost 7 bases, and 13 bases lay between the germline ends. CDR3 length: 15 amino acids. Germline-derived CDR1 and CDR2 are ENHRY and SYGVKD. CDR3 residues: CAISESGRSGNEQFF. The CDR3 nucleotides are TGTGCCATCAGTGAGTCGGGGCGGTCGGGGAATGAGCAGTTCTTC.

Concerning this clonotype: A much more abundant neighbour one base away suggests this may be a read error. This chain uses TRBV10-2 with TRBJ2-3; a weak D match, TRBD2 (6 bases). The germline CDR1 and CDR2 sequences are WSHSY and SAAADI. The CDR3 loop spans 17 amino acids. In nucleotides, the CDR3 is TGCGCCAGCAGTGAGTCGTGGGACTCCTCCACCACAGATACGAAGTATTTT. It specifies CASSESWDSSTTDTKYF.

This clonotype was seen ten or more times. The V gene is TRBV29-1, the J gene TRBJ2-2, with TRBD1 matching over 10 bases. The germline gives CDR1 SQVTM, CDR2 ANQGSEA. Trimming cost V 6 bases and J 1 base; bases outside gene matches: 2. The CDR3 loop spans 14 amino acids. In nucleotides, the CDR3 is TGCAGCGTGCGGGACAGGGGGAACACCGGGGAGCTGTTTTTT. This sequence encodes CSVRDRGNTGELFF.

This chain joins TRBV6-6 and TRBJ1-5; D is possibly TRBD1 (5 bases). Per the germline V gene, CDR1 is MNHNY and CDR2 is SVGAGI (reference sequence). This CDR3 spans 15 amino acids. Trimming left V 5 bases short and J 0 bases short, with 11 bases between. CDR3: CASSPKQVSNQPQHF. Written as DNA, the CDR3 is TGTGCCAGCAGTCCGAAACAGGTTAGCAATCAGCCCCAGCATTTT.

This clonotype was seen a few times. The V call is TRBV28, the J call TRBJ2-1; tentative D call: TRBD2 (6 bases). Germline V gene sequence: CDR1 MDHEN, CDR2 SYDVKM. V lost 6 bases, J lost 0 bases, and 15 bases lay in between. The CDR3 consists of 16 residues. DNA for the CDR3: TGTGCCAGCAGCTTACCGAGCGGGCACTCCTACAATGAGCAGTTCTTC. Translated: CASSLPSGHSYNEQFF.

Ten or more counts support this clonotype. The V call is TRBV6-1, the J call TRBJ2-5, with a weak D call TRBD2 (6 bases). Germline V CDR1 and CDR2: MNHNS, SASEGT. The CDR3 has 15 amino acids. V was shortened by 4 bases and J by 4 bases, with 16 bases between the two germline ends. The CDR3 region has the DNA TGTGCCAGCAGTGTCGTCGGGGGAGGTGGAGAGACCCAGTACTTC. This translates into CASSVVGGGGETQYF.